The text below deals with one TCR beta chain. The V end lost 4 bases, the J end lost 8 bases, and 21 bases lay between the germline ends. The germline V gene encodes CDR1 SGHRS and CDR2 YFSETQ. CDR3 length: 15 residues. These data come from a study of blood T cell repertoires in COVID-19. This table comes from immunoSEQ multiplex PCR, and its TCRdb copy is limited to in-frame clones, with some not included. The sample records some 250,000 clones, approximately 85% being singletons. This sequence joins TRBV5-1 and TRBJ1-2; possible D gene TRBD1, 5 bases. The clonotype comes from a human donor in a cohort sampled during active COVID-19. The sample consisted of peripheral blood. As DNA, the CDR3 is TGCGCCAGCAGCCCCCAAGAGGGGAGGGCCGACGGCTACACCTTC. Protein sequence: CASSPQEGRADGYTF.